What follows are 15 T cell receptor beta chains derived from one specimen sequenced in a study of blood T cell repertoires in COVID-19. Clones were sequenced by immunoSEQ multiplex PCR, and TCRdb holds only the in-frame ones, with some missing. Here the sample spans roughly 240,000 clones, 70% to 90% being singletons. Sequenced sample: peripheral blood. The receptors originated from a man aged 50-59 years with COVID-19, enrolled during active disease.

J is TRBJ1-1 and V is TRBV29-1, with 9 bases identical to TRBD1. CDR3 size: 14 residues. After removal of 6 bases from V and 6 bases from J, the junction contained 11 bases not matched to a gene. The germline gives CDR1 SQVTM, CDR2 ANQGSEA. This CDR3 reads CSVSPGQGRAEAFF. In DNA, the CDR3 is TGCAGCGTGTCACCGGGACAGGGAAGGGCTGAAGCTTTCTTT.

This clone was counted a few times. The V and J genes are TRBV6-5 and TRBJ2-3, with 8 bases matching TRBD2. Per the germline V gene, CDR1 is MNHEY and CDR2 is SVGAGI. The ends lost 6 bases at V and 6 bases at J; junction bases unmatched: 8. CDR3 length: 14 amino acids. The CDR3 DNA follows: TGTGCCAGCAGGGTGCCGGGGGGGCAGGATACGCAGTATTTT. Its protein product is CASRVPGGQDTQYF.

The chain recombines TRBV14 with TRBJ2-3; a possible D gene is TRBD1 (6 bases). The CDR3 is 13 residues long. Per the germline V gene, CDR1 is SGHDN and CDR2 is FVKESK. The V end was cut by 4 bases, the J end by 5 bases, with 10 bases between. CDR3 region: CASSRQVEDTQYF. CDR3 nucleotide sequence: TGTGCCAGCAGCCGACAGGTGGAAGATACGCAGTATTTT.

This clone was seen repeatedly, ten times or more. The chain uses TRBV5-4 and TRBJ1-4, with D possibly TRBD1 on 6 matching bases. The germline gives CDR1 SGHNT, CDR2 YYREEE (reference sequence). V lost 0 bases to trimming and J lost 6 bases, with 12 bases between them. The CDR3 length is 15 residues. The chain's CDR3 is CASSLGGLADEKLFF. The CDR3 nucleotides are TGTGCCAGCAGCTTGGGGGGGCTGGCGGATGAAAAACTGTTTTTT.

The chain joins TRBV4-1 to TRBJ2-3; D gene uncertain. In germline, CDR1 is MGHRA, CDR2 YSYEKL. The CDR3 contains 13 residues. Trimming took 4 bases from V and 6 from J, leaving 11 bases between them. CDR3 in amino acids: CASSPDSRDTQYF. Here the CDR3 DNA reads TGCGCCAGCAGCCCAGACTCGAGGGATACGCAGTATTTT.

The chain couples TRBV6-5 to TRBJ1-5, with D unclear. V gave up 5 bases and J gave up 0 bases, with 11 bases separating them. The CDR3 is 15 residues long. CDR1 and CDR2 from the germline V gene are MNHEY and SVGAGI. The CDR3: CASSKFYSSNQPQHF. The CDR3 coding sequence is TGTGCCAGCAGTAAGTTCTACAGTAGCAATCAGCCCCAGCATTTT.

This clone was counted once. The rearrangement links TRBV3-1 (or the pseudogene TRBV3-2) to TRBJ2-7; 15 bases fit TRBD2. The CDR3 loop spans 16 amino acids. CDR1 is LGHDT, CDR2 YNNKEL, per germline (reference sequence). J was trimmed by 4 bases and V by 5 bases; bases with no gene match: 6. The CDR3 loop is CASSSRGTSGGYEQYF. The CDR3 DNA follows: TGTGCCAGCAGCTCCCGGGGGACTAGCGGGGGGTACGAGCAGTACTTC.

The V gene is TRBV21-1, the J gene TRBJ2-7; the tabulated D call, TRBD2, remains unverified against the DNA. TRBV21-1 is designated a pseudogene. The CDR3 sequence is 12 residues long. The CDR3 coding sequence is TGTGCCAGCAGCGTGGGGAGGAGGGAGCAGTACTTC. Its protein product is CASSVGRREQYF.

The chain carries TRBV7-2 and TRBJ2-5; TRBD2 matches at 13 bases. CDR1 and CDR2 from the germline V gene are SGHTA and FQGNSA. With V trimmed by 5 bases and J by 0 bases, 6 bases remained unmatched. The CDR3 has 17 residues. The CDR3 loop is CASSPPTSGGYQETQYF. The CDR3 nucleotides are TGTGCCAGCAGCCCGCCGACTAGCGGGGGGTACCAAGAGACCCAGTACTTC.

This chain links TRBV19 with TRBJ2-1; 10 bases map to TRBD2. Germline V gives CDR1 LNHDA, CDR2 SQIVND (reference sequence). Trimming removed 5 bases from V and 4 bases from J; junction bases left unmatched: 5. This CDR3 region has 15 residues. The CDR3 loop reads CASSQTSGPYNEQFF. The CDR3 DNA reads TGTGCCAGTAGTCAGACTAGCGGGCCATACAATGAGCAGTTCTTC.

The chain has TRBV4-3 and TRBJ2-5; the match to TRBD2 covers 7 bases. In germline, CDR1 is LGHNA, CDR2 YSLEER. V lost 1 base and J lost 5; bases outside the gene matches: 4. The CDR3 has 14 residues. The CDR3 coding sequence is TGCGCCAGCAGCCAAGGGACTAGTGGGGAGACCCAGTACTTC. Residues: CASSQGTSGETQYF.

Comment on this clone: Other DNA sequences in the same sample also yield this CDR3. The CDR3: CASSIGGQGNQPQHF. In nucleotides, the CDR3 is TGTGCCAGTAGTATTGGGGGACAGGGTAACCAGCCCCAGCATTTT. This sequence joins TRBV19 and TRBJ1-5, with 9 bases fitting TRBD1. In germline, CDR1 is LNHDA, CDR2 SQIVND (reference sequence). V was clipped by 3 bases and J by 7 bases; unmatched bases: 7. The CDR3 runs 15 residues. Using reference TRBV19 and TRBJ1-5 for the parts outside the CDR3, the full variable domain is DGGITQSPKYLFRKEGQNVTLSCEQNLNHDAMYWYRQDPGQGLRLIYYSQIVNDFQKGDIAEGYSVSREKKESFPLTVTSAQKNPTAFYLCASSIGGQGNQPQHFGDGTRLSIL.

This clone has only a few counts. The V gene is TRBV20-1, the J gene TRBJ1-2; D might be TRBD1 (6 bases). CDR3 length: 17 residues. Germline CDR1 and CDR2: DFQATT and SNEGSKA (reference sequence). With 3 bases removed from V and 4 bases from J, the gap between germline ends came to 24 bases. The CDR3 bases are TGCAGTGCTAGTATGGGGGCAGGGGAAAGGGATATCTATGGCTACACCTTC. Its protein product is CSASMGAGERDIYGYTF.

The chain carries TRBV28 and TRBJ2-1; 11 bases are a match to TRBD1. The CDR3 has 16 amino acids. Trimming took 6 bases from V and 9 from J; bases not matched to a gene: 13. Germline V gives CDR1 MDHEN, CDR2 SYDVKM. CDR3 amino acids: CASSQPVGQGAIEQFF. CDR3 in DNA: TGTGCCAGCAGCCAACCTGTAGGACAGGGGGCTATTGAGCAGTTCTTC.

This rearrangement joins TRBV7-8 to TRBJ1-1; D possibly corresponds to TRBD1 (6 bases). This CDR3 has 14 amino acids. Trimming removed 0 bases from V and 4 bases from J, with 9 bases in between. The germline V gene encodes CDR1 SGHVS and CDR2 FQNEAQ. DNA for the CDR3: TGTGCCAGCAGCTTAGCAGGGGGGGGCACTGAAGCTTTCTTT. Translated, it gives CASSLAGGGTEAFF.